These 5 T cell receptor beta chains share one sample of origin, sequenced in a study of blood T cell repertoires in COVID-19. TCRdb keeps only in-frame clones here, not all; method: immunoSEQ multiplex PCR. Of under 350,000 clones listed, roughly 89% are singletons. Sequencing was performed on peripheral blood. The receptors were gathered from a man aged 35 to 55 with acute or convalescent COVID-19.

The V gene is TRBV9, the J gene TRBJ2-2, with 9 bases aligning to TRBD1. Trimming at V came to 3 bases and at J to 5 bases, leaving 11 bases not matched to a gene. This CDR3 is 17 amino acids long. The germline V gene encodes CDR1 SGDLS and CDR2 YYNGEE. The CDR3, as DNA: TGTGCCAGCAGCGCCCGATCCTCGGACAGGGGAACCGGGGAGCTGTTTTTT. The encoded protein is CASSARSSDRGTGELFF.

The V and J genes are TRBV10-1 and TRBJ1-1, with 11 nucleotides matching TRBD1. V lost 3 bases to trimming and J lost 5 bases; unmatched junction nucleotides: 2. Germline loops: CDR1 WNHNN, CDR2 SYGVQD (reference sequence). The CDR3 runs to 14 residues. CDR3 sequence (DNA): TGCGCCAGCAGTGAACGGGACAGGGGGACTGAAGCTTTCTTT. Translated, it gives CASSERDRGTEAFF.

V gene TRBV30 combines with J gene TRBJ1-3, with 10 nucleotides matching TRBD1. Trimming removed 0 bases from V and 0 bases from J; junction bases left unmatched: 8. This CDR3 is built from 18 residues. Germline V gene data show CDR1 as GTSNPN and CDR2 as SVGIG (reference sequence). The CDR3 spells CAWSVGTGAYRSGNTIYF. In DNA form, the CDR3 reads TGTGCCTGGAGTGTGGGGACAGGGGCCTACCGCTCTGGAAACACCATATATTTT.

The rearrangement uses TRBV9 and TRBJ2-7; a possible D gene is TRBD1 (6 bases). The V and J ends lost 4 bases and 1 base respectively, with 9 bases between them. CDR3 length equals 13 residues. CDR1 is SGDLS and CDR2 is YYNGEE in the germline V gene. The CDR3 protein is CASSRGRSYEQYF. The CDR3 DNA sequence: TGTGCCAGCAGCAGGGGGAGATCCTACGAGCAGTACTTC.

This chain links TRBV5-1 with TRBJ2-7; D remains unclear. From germline, CDR1 is SGHRS and CDR2 YFSETQ. The CDR3 length is 13 residues. Trimming left V 4 bases short and J 4 bases short, with 12 bases between. In DNA form, the CDR3 reads TGCGCCAGCAGCGCCCTTCCAGTGTACGAGCAGTACTTC. It codes for CASSALPVYEQYF.